The rows below give T cell receptor beta chains drawn from one sample of a study of Ad26.COV2.S vaccination and SARS-CoV-2 variants. Measured with immunoSEQ multiplex PCR; TCRdb has only the in-frame clones, and not every one. The repertoire holds fewer than 600,000 clones, with around 89% as singletons. Sequenced here: peripheral blood, sampled in a trial of Ad26.COV2.S vaccine versus placebo. These receptors came from a person aged 18-60 years who received the Ad26.COV2.S COVID-19 vaccine or a placebo. CDR3s include the opening cysteine and the closing phenylalanine or tryptophan. The D gene is left open where the match is weak.

D: TRBD2
J: TRBJ2-3
V: TRBV13
DNA: TGTGCCAGCAGACCGGGACTAGCGGGAGCGGGGAGCACAGATACGCAGTATTTT
CDR3: CASRPGLAGAGSTDTQYF

D: TRBD2
J: TRBJ2-7
V: TRBV19
DNA: TGTGCCAGTAGGGTGACTAGCGGGGCTTACGAGCAGTACTTC
CDR3: CASRVTSGAYEQYF

D: NA
J: TRBJ1-2
V: TRBV29-1
DNA: TGCAGCGTTGTAAGTCCTGGCTACACCTTC
CDR3: CSVVSPGYTF

D: NA
J: TRBJ2-7
V: TRBV12-3/TRBV12-4
DNA: TGTGCCAGCAGTTATGGGCCCTCCTACGAGCAGTACTTC
CDR3: CASSYGPSYEQYF

D: TRBD2
J: TRBJ2-7
V: TRBV28
DNA: TGTGCCAGCAGTTCCCGCTTTAGAGAGACTAGCGGTACCTACGAGCAGTACTTC
CDR3: CASSSRFRETSGTYEQYF

D: NA
J: TRBJ2-1
V: TRBV30
DNA: TGTGCCTGGATGCTAGGTGGCCAATACAATGAGCAGTTCTTC
CDR3: CAWMLGGQYNEQFF

D: TRBD1
J: TRBJ2-3
V: TRBV20-1
DNA: TGCAGTGCTAGTCCCCGGACAGGGCCAGATACGCAGTATTTT
CDR3: CSASPRTGPDTQYF

D: TRBD1
J: TRBJ2-3
V: TRBV20-1
DNA: TGCAGTGCTAGTATTAAGGGATATGAAATTGGGACAGGGGGCGCGGCGGATACGCAGTATTTT
CDR3: CSASIKGYEIGTGGAADTQYF

D: TRBD2
J: TRBJ2-7
V: TRBV5-1
DNA: TGCGCCAGCAGCTTGGAGGCTAGCGGCTCTTCCTACGAGCAGTACTTC
CDR3: CASSLEASGSSYEQYF

D: NA
J: TRBJ1-3
V: TRBV3-1/TRBV3-2
DNA: TGTGCCAGCAGCCGCTTCGGGGGTAGGGGAAACACCATATATTTT
CDR3: CASSRFGGRGNTIYF